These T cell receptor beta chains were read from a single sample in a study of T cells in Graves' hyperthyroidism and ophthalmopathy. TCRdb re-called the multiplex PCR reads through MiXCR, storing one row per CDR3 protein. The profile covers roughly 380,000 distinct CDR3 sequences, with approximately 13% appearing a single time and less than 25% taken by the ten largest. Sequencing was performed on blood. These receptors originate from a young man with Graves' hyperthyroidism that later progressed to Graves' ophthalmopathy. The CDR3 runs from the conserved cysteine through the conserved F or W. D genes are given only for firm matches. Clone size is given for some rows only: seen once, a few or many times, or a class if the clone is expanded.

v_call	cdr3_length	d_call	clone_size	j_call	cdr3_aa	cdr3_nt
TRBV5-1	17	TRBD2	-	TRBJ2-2	CASSPPLLAVNTGELFF	TGCGCCAGCAGCCCACCGTTACTAGCGGTCAACACCGGGGAGCTGTTTTTT
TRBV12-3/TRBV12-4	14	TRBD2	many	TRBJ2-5	CASSSLRGGKTQYF	TGTGCCAGCAGTTCGCTTCGGGGGGGTAAGACCCAGTACTTC
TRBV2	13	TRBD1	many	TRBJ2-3	CASTGQGTDTQYF	TGTGCCAGCACGGGACAGGGCACAGATACGCAGTATTTT
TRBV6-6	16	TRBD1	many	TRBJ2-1	CASSYSPGQGANEQFF	TGTGCCAGCAGTTACTCCCCGGGACAGGGGGCGAATGAGCAGTTCTTC
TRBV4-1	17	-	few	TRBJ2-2	CASSQGRGTGHTGELFF	TGCGCCAGCAGCCAAGGGCGGGGGACAGGACACACCGGGGAGCTGTTTTTT
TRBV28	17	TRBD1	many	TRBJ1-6	CASSLRTGSSYNSPLHF	TGTGCCAGCAGTTTACGGACAGGGAGCTCCTATAATTCACCCCTCCACTTT
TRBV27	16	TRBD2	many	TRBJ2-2	CASSSTSGGVTGELFF	TGTGCCAGCAGTTCAACTAGCGGGGGCGTCACCGGGGAGCTGTTTTTT
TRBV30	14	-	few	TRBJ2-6	CAWSVGSGANVLTF	TGTGCCTGGAGTGTGGGCTCTGGGGCCAACGTCCTGACTTTC
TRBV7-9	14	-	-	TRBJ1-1	CASSFMGRGTEAFF	TGTGCCAGCAGCTTCATGGGGCGAGGAACTGAAGCTTTCTTT
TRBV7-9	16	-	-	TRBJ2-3	CASSRTLVPSTDTQYF	TGTGCCAGCAGCCGGACCCTGGTTCCTAGCACAGATACGCAGTATTTT
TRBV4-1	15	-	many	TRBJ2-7	CASSRGQGPGYEQYF	TGCGCCAGCAGCCGAGGCCAGGGGCCGGGTTACGAGCAGTACTTC
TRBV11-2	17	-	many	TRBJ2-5	CASSLGSGALWQETQYF	TGTGCCAGCAGCTTAGGTTCGGGGGCGCTTTGGCAAGAGACCCAGTACTTC
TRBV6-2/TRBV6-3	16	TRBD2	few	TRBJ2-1	CASSYGVAGVHNEQFF	TGTGCCAGCAGTTACGGGGTAGCGGGCGTTCACAATGAGCAGTTCTTC
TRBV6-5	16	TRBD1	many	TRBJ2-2	CASSYRGRPNTGELFF	TGTGCCAGCAGTTACAGGGGGCGACCCAACACCGGGGAGCTGTTTTTT
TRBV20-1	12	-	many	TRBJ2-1	CSAREGAREQFF	TGCAGTGCTAGAGAGGGGGCGCGGGAGCAGTTCTTC
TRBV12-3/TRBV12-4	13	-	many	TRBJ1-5	CASSSQGFQPQHF	TGTGCCAGCAGTTCTCAGGGGTTCCAGCCCCAGCATTTT
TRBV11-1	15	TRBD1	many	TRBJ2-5	CASSRGQGRTETQYF	TGTGCCAGCAGCAGAGGACAGGGAAGGACAGAGACCCAGTACTTC
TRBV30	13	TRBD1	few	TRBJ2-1	CAWGTGGYNEQFF	TGTGCCTGGGGGACAGGGGGCTACAATGAGCAGTTCTTC
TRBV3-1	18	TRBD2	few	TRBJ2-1	CASSPRVIAGGHYNEQFF	TGTGCCAGCAGCCCCCGGGTCATAGCGGGGGGCCACTACAATGAGCAGTTCTTC
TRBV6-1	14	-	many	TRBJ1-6	CASSEVAANSPLHF	TGTGCCAGCAGTGAAGTGGCAGCGAATTCACCCCTCCACTTT
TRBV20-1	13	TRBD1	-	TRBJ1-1	CSARDREGTEAFF	TGCAGTGCCCGGGACAGGGAGGGCACTGAAGCTTTCTTT
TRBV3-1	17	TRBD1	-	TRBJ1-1	CASSPGQGNPYNTEAFF	TGTGCCAGCAGCCCCGGACAGGGAAATCCCTACAACACTGAAGCTTTCTTT
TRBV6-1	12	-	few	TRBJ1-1	CASSPAQTEAFF	TGTGCCAGTTCGCCGGCACAAACTGAAGCTTTCTTT
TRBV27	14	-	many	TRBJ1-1	CASSLKGRNTEAFF	TGTGCCAGCAGTTTAAAGGGGCGGAACACTGAAGCTTTCTTT
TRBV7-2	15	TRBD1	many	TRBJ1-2	CASSLAGTGGYGYTF	TGTGCCAGCAGCTTAGCTGGAACAGGGGGATATGGCTACACCTTC
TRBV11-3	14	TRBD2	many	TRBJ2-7	CASSATGGNYEQYF	TGTGCCAGCAGCGCCACGGGGGGAAACTACGAGCAGTACTTC
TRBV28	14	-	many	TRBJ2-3	CASRAGASTDTQYF	TGTGCCAGCAGGGCAGGGGCGAGTACAGATACGCAGTATTTT
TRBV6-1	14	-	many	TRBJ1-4	CASSGNGRNEKLFF	TGTGCCAGCAGTGGAAATGGGAGGAATGAAAAACTGTTTTTT
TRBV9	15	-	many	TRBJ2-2	CASSVNPANTGELFF	TGTGCCAGCAGCGTAAACCCAGCGAACACCGGGGAGCTGTTTTTT
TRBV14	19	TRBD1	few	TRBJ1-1	CASSQDFRDRGLENTEAFF	TGTGCCAGCAGCCAAGATTTTCGGGACAGGGGGCTGGAGAACACTGAAGCTTTCTTT
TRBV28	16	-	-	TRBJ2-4	CASSYPPGPAKNIQYF	TGTGCCAGCAGCTACCCGCCGGGGCCAGCCAAAAACATTCAGTACTTC
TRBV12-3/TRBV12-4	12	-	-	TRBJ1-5	CASSPRTEPQHF	TGTGCCAGCAGTCCCCGGACGGAGCCCCAGCATTTT
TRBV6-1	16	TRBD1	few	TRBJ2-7	CASSEAPGTGSYEQYF	TGTGCCAGCAGTGAAGCTCCCGGGACAGGGTCTTACGAGCAGTACTTC
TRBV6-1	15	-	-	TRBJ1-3	CASSEIWGAGNTIYF	TGTGCCAGCAGTGAAATTTGGGGGGCTGGAAACACCATATATTTT
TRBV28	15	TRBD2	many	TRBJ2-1	CASRVGRGGRNEQFF	TGTGCCAGCAGGGTGGGCAGGGGCGGGAGGAATGAGCAGTTCTTC
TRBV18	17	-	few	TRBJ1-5	CASSPGAGEYSNQPQHF	TGTGCCAGCTCACCCGGGGCAGGGGAATATAGCAATCAGCCCCAGCATTTT
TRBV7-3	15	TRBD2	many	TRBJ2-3	CASSLTAGGTDTQYF	TGTGCCAGCAGCTTAACTGCGGGGGGCACAGATACGCAGTATTTT
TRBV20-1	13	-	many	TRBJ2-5	CSAKLTGQETQYF	TGCAGTGCTAAACTAACAGGGCAAGAGACCCAGTACTTC
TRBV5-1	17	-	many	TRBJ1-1	CASSFLQASPMNTEAFF	TGCGCCAGCAGCTTTCTACAGGCCAGCCCTATGAACACTGAAGCTTTCTTT
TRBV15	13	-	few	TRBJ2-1	CATSRAGTNEQFF	TGTGCCACCAGCAGGGCCGGAACCAATGAGCAGTTCTTC
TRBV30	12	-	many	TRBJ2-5	CAWSVQLGRQYF	TGTGCCTGGAGTGTACAACTGGGTCGCCAGTACTTC